A single sample is the source of the 32 T cell receptor beta chains below, sequenced in a study of T cell responses to AZD1222 COVID-19 vaccine. Clones were read by immunoSEQ multiplex PCR, and TCRdb kept only the in-frame ones, dropping some. The sample carries 70,000 to 75,000 clones, about 85% recorded once. The source material was peripheral blood, sampled 28 days after the second AZD1222 dose. Receptors originate from an adult who received the AZD1222 COVID-19 vaccine.

V is TRBV30 and J is TRBJ2-7, with 9 nucleotides matching TRBD1. Germline assignment: CDR1 GTSNPN and CDR2 SVGIG (reference sequence). The CDR3 runs to 12 residues. CDR3 residues: CAHGQGTYEQYF. As DNA, the CDR3 is TGTGCTCACGGACAGGGGACCTACGAGCAGTACTTC.

This chain links TRBV29-1 with TRBJ1-5; D ambiguous. The CDR3 is 14 residues long. Germline lookup yields CDR1 SQVTM and CDR2 ANQGSEA. Trimming left V 6 bases short and J 8 bases short, with 20 bases between. The CDR3 DNA reads as TGCAGCGTAACGATACTTGGGGAACGGGAGCCCCAGCATTTT. Encoded protein: CSVTILGEREPQHF.

Concerning this clone: This sample also contains other DNA sequences that code for the same CDR3. The CDR3 DNA reads as TGTGCCAGCAGTACAGGGGGCCGTGAAGCTTTCTTT. Residues: CASSTGGREAFF. The gene calls are TRBV6-2 or TRBV6-3 and TRBJ1-1, with 9 nucleotides matching TRBD1. CDR1 and CDR2 from the germline V gene are MNHEY and SVGEGT. This CDR3 spans 12 amino acids. V gave up 5 bases and J gave up 7 bases; unmatched junction bases: 2.

The chain recombines TRBV19 with TRBJ1-6; D unclear. The ends were cut back, 2 bases at V and 7 bases at J, with 9 bases in the middle. The CDR3 consists of 14 residues. Germline assignment: CDR1 LNHDA and CDR2 SQIVND (reference sequence). The CDR3 DNA reads TGTGCCAGTAGTATATACGGCTCGAATTCACCCCTCCACTTT. It translates to CASSIYGSNSPLHF.

In its sample, this clone was seen once. The chain is built from TRBV6-5 and TRBJ1-2, with TRBD1 identical over 8 bases. Germline trimming cut 6 bases from V and 4 bases from J; bases unmatched to any gene: 7. The germline CDR1 and CDR2 sequences are MNHEY and SVGAGI. The CDR3 has 14 residues. CDR3 amino acids: CASRLGQGGYGYTF. The CDR3 DNA follows: TGTGCCAGCAGACTTGGACAGGGTGGCTATGGCTACACCTTC.

CDR3 DNA: TGTGCCAGCAGCGTAGCGGGGACAAGTACTGAAGCTTTCTTT. Translation: CASSVAGTSTEAFF. The rearrangement uses TRBV9 and TRBJ1-1; tentatively, D is TRBD1 (6 bases). The CDR3 runs 14 residues. Germline V gene sequence: CDR1 SGDLS, CDR2 YYNGEE. V was clipped by 0 bases and J by 5 bases, with 11 bases between them.

V usage is TRBV11-3 and J usage is TRBJ1-1; perhaps TRBD1 as D (5 bases). Trimming cost V 5 bases and J 7 bases, with 11 bases left between them. This CDR3 contains 12 residues. Germline values: CDR1 SGHNT, CDR2 YENEEA. CDR3 DNA sequence: TGTGCCAGCAGCCTGGGTAGGGGTGAAGCTTTCTTT. Its protein is CASSLGRGEAFF. The variable domain in full, with the rest retrieved from reference TRBV11-3 and TRBJ1-1, is EAGVVQSPRYKIIEKKQPVAFWCNPISGHNTLYWYLQNLGQGPELLIRYENEEAVDDSQLPKDRFSAERLKGVDSTLKIQPAELGDSAVYLCASSLGRGEAFFGQGTRLTVV.

J is TRBJ2-2 and V is TRBV2; D uncertain. Germline V gene sequence: CDR1 SNHLY, CDR2 FYNNEI. Between the trimmed V and J ends, which lost 1 base and 4 bases, there was a span of 7 bases. The CDR3 is made up of 14 amino acids. The CDR3 is CASSEGQATGELFF. CDR3 coding DNA: TGTGCCAGCAGTGAAGGACAAGCCACCGGGGAGCTGTTTTTT.

The CDR3 here is CASSPGLAGAIVGEQYF. CDR3 bases: TGCGCCAGCAGCCCGGGACTAGCGGGAGCCATAGTGGGGGAGCAGTACTTC. The chain uses TRBV4-1 and TRBJ2-7; 14 nucleotides align to TRBD2. This CDR3 has 17 amino acids. The trim removed 4 bases at V and 7 bases at J, leaving 12 bases unmatched. CDR1 is MGHRA, CDR2 YSYEKL, per germline.

V usage is TRBV24-1 and J usage is TRBJ2-1; either TRBD1 or TRBD2 may supply D (5 bases each). The CDR3 loop spans 15 amino acids. V was pared by 10 bases and J by 5 bases, with 20 bases between. Germline V gene data show CDR1 as KGHDR and CDR2 as SFDVKD. CDR3 loop: CATSQPGTGNNEQFF. In DNA, the CDR3 is TGTGCCACAAGCCAACCCGGGACGGGCAACAATGAGCAGTTCTTC.

V usage is TRBV5-1 and J usage is TRBJ2-1; 7 positions match TRBD2. Losses at the gene ends were 3 bases for V and 7 bases for J; bases not matched to a gene: 13. Germline values: CDR1 SGHRS, CDR2 YFSETQ. The CDR3 is made up of 16 amino acids. The chain's CDR3 is CASSSQPGGIGNEQFF. The CDR3 bases are TGCGCCAGCAGCTCTCAACCCGGGGGGATTGGGAATGAGCAGTTCTTC.

The V gene is TRBV10-3, the J gene TRBJ2-5, with 9 positions matching TRBD2. The CDR3 totals 14 residues. With 10 bases clipped from V and 2 bases from J, the junction kept 8 bases outside the gene matches. Germline V lookup: CDR1 ENHRY, CDR2 SYGVKD. The CDR3 protein is CASALAGEQETQYF. The CDR3 DNA follows: TGTGCCAGCGCCTTAGCGGGAGAGCAAGAGACCCAGTACTTC.

The J gene is TRBJ1-3, the V gene TRBV2; D is possibly TRBD1 (5 bases). Looked up from germline, CDR1 is SNHLY and CDR2 is FYNNEI. The CDR3 length is 14 residues. Trimming took 2 bases from V and 4 from J, leaving 9 bases between them. CDR3 in DNA: TGTGCCAGCAGTGAAATGCAGGGCGGAAACACCATATATTTT. It translates to CASSEMQGGNTIYF.

This chain connects TRBV29-1 to TRBJ1-2; tentative D call: TRBD1 (6 bases). The germline V and J ends were trimmed by 0 bases and 6 bases, with 14 bases remaining between them. Germline V lookup: CDR1 SQVTM, CDR2 ANQGSEA. The CDR3 sequence is 14 residues long. CDR3 coding DNA: TGCAGCGTTGAAGATGCGGGGGCAGGGGATGGCTACACCTTC. Translating gives CSVEDAGAGDGYTF.

This chain uses TRBV4-2 with TRBJ1-1; D not certain. This CDR3 region has 14 residues. V was pared by 1 base and J by 1 base, with 7 bases between. Germline assignment: CDR1 LGHNA and CDR2 YNFKEQ. CDR3 DNA sequence: TGTGCCAGCAGCCAAGCCACAGAGAACACTGAAGCTTTCTTT. Translation gives CASSQATENTEAFF.

This sequence joins TRBV9 and TRBJ2-1; a possible D gene is TRBD1 (5 bases). The V gene's germline CDR1 is SGDLS and CDR2 YYNGEE. V gave up 7 bases and J gave up 5 bases, with 7 bases separating them. The CDR3 spans 11 residues. The CDR3 protein is CASGHDNEQFF. In nucleotides, the CDR3 is TGTGCCAGCGGACATGACAATGAGCAGTTCTTC.

The gene calls are TRBV3-1 (or the pseudogene TRBV3-2) and TRBJ1-1, with D possibly TRBD1 on 6 matching bases. The CDR3 has 14 amino acids. The V gene's germline CDR1 is LGHDT and CDR2 YNNKEL (reference sequence). The V gene lost 2 bases and the J gene lost 3 bases, with 10 bases spanning the gap. The CDR3 DNA reads as TGTGCCAGCAGCCAACAGGGGAGGGACACTGAAGCTTTCTTT. Translated, it gives CASSQQGRDTEAFF.

The CDR3: CASLRDSSYNEQFF. The CDR3 nucleotides are TGTGCCTCACTCAGGGACAGCTCCTACAATGAGCAGTTCTTC. The chain joins TRBV28 to TRBJ2-1; 7 bases are a match to TRBD1. This CDR3 has 14 residues. From germline, CDR1 is MDHEN and CDR2 SYDVKM. V lost 11 bases to trimming and J lost 0 bases; unmatched junction nucleotides: 7.

This chain joins TRBV7-9 and TRBJ1-1; 9 positions match TRBD1. Germline V lookup: CDR1 SEHNR, CDR2 FQNEAQ (reference sequence). CDR3 size: 13 residues. V was pared by 6 bases and J by 5 bases, with 4 bases of the junction left unmatched. For the CDR3, the DNA is TGTGCCAGCAGGGACAGGGGAAGAACTGAAGCTTTCTTT. Amino acid sequence: CASRDRGRTEAFF.

This clone was seen once. V gene TRBV19 combines with J gene TRBJ1-5, with D hard to call. The V end lost 6 bases, the J end lost 6 bases, and 12 bases lay between the germline ends. The CDR3 is 13 amino acids. CDR1 LNHDA and CDR2 SQIVND come from the germline V gene (reference sequence). The CDR3 here is CASRVREGQPQHF. CDR3 coding DNA: TGTGCCAGTAGGGTGAGGGAGGGTCAGCCCCAGCATTTT.

The rearrangement links TRBV6-1 to TRBJ2-1, with TRBD2 matching 9 bases. This CDR3 is built from 15 residues. Germline V gene data show CDR1 as MNHNS and CDR2 as SASEGT. Trimming at V came to 3 bases and at J to 6 bases, leaving 6 bases not matched to a gene. The CDR3 region is CASSDLAGVSNEQFF. Written as DNA, the CDR3 is TGTGCCAGCAGTGATTTAGCGGGAGTCTCCAATGAGCAGTTCTTC.

The V call is TRBV19, the J call TRBJ2-1; 9 bases are a match to TRBD1. The CDR3 consists of 14 residues. The V gene end was trimmed by 6 bases and the J gene end by 6 bases; junction bases not matched to a gene: 6. Germline CDR1 is LNHDA and CDR2 is SQIVND (reference sequence). CDR3 nucleotide sequence: TGTGCCAGTAGAGACAGGGGGTCCCTCAATGAGCAGTTCTTC. Translated: CASRDRGSLNEQFF.

The chain has TRBV6-5 and TRBJ1-2; maybe TRBD1 (6 bases). Trimming stripped 5 bases from V and 6 bases from J, with 16 bases between. Germline V gene lookup returns CDR1 MNHEY and CDR2 SVGAGI. This CDR3 comprises 14 residues. The CDR3 DNA reads as TGTGCCAGCAGTCACTACAGGGAGGCTCATGGCTACACCTTC. This gives the protein CASSHYREAHGYTF.

The chain uses TRBV14 and TRBJ2-1; 13 bases line up with TRBD2. The germline gives CDR1 SGHDN, CDR2 FVKESK. Germline trimming cut 5 bases from V and 7 bases from J; bases unmatched to any gene: 8. The CDR3 is made up of 16 amino acids. The CDR3 region has the DNA TGTGCCAGCAGCGCGGCGACTAGCGGGAGGTTGAATGAGCAGTTCTTC. Translated: CASSAATSGRLNEQFF.

The chain joins TRBV27 to TRBJ2-7; 9 bases fit TRBD2. Trimming took 3 bases from V and 0 from J; bases not matched to a gene: 3. CDR3 length: 15 residues. Germline assignment: CDR1 MNHEY and CDR2 SMNVEV (reference sequence). CDR3: CASSFGSGSSYEQYF. DNA for the CDR3: TGTGCCAGCAGTTTCGGTAGCGGGAGCTCCTACGAGCAGTACTTC.

The V gene is TRBV5-4, the J gene TRBJ1-6; tentatively, D is TRBD1 (5 bases). Germline V lookup: CDR1 SGHNT, CDR2 YYREEE (reference sequence). V lost 3 bases to trimming and J lost 7 bases, with 14 bases between them. The CDR3 totals 15 residues. This CDR3 reads CASSSGTPDNSPLHF. The DNA for the CDR3 is TGTGCCAGCAGCTCCGGGACGCCAGACAATTCACCCCTCCACTTT.

The rearrangement joins TRBV5-1 to TRBJ1-3; D is undetermined. This CDR3 has 16 residues. With 1 base removed from V and 0 bases from J, the gap between germline ends came to 11 bases. Per germline, CDR1 SGHRS and CDR2 YFSETQ. CDR3 in DNA: TGCGCCAGCAGCTTGAATTTGGTGAACTCTGGAAACACCATATATTTT. Translated: CASSLNLVNSGNTIYF. The full variable domain, rest sourced from reference TRBV5-1 and TRBJ1-3, is KAGVTQTPRYLIKTRGQQVTLSCSPISGHRSVSWYQQTPGQGLQFLFEYFSETQRNKGNFPGRFSGRQFSNSRSEMNVSTLELGDSALYLCASSLNLVNSGNTIYFGEGSWLTVV.

The chain carries TRBV5-8 and TRBJ2-7, with 10 bases that match TRBD2. V lost 0 bases and J lost 3; bases outside the gene matches: 9. This CDR3 has 17 amino acids. The V gene's germline CDR1 is SGHTS and CDR2 YDEGEE. The CDR3 region is CASSLVSSGRAIYEQYF. The CDR3 coding sequence is TGTGCCAGCAGCTTGGTTAGCAGCGGGAGGGCGATCTACGAGCAGTACTTC. Filled out from reference TRBV5-8 and TRBJ2-7, the complete variable domain reads EAGVTQSPTHLIKTRGQQATLRCSPISGHTSVYWYQQALGLGLQFLLWYDEGEERNRGNFPPRFSGRQFPNYSSELNVNALELEDSALYLCASSLVSSGRAIYEQYFGPGTRLTVT.

The genes are TRBV27 and TRBJ1-5, with D unresolved. The V gene's germline CDR1 is MNHEY and CDR2 SMNVEV (reference sequence). V was shortened by 5 bases and J by 5 bases, with 7 bases between the two germline ends. The CDR3 contains 12 residues. The CDR3 DNA reads TGTGCCAGCAGTCCGCCCGATCAGCCCCAGCATTTT. It yields the protein CASSPPDQPQHF.

This clone has just a few counts. The chain is built from TRBV4-3 and TRBJ2-1; 10 bases are a match to TRBD1. Germline CDR1 reads LGHNA; CDR2 reads YSLEER. CDR3 length equals 15 residues. V lost 1 base to trimming and J lost 8 bases; unmatched junction nucleotides: 5. The CDR3 DNA reads as TGCGCCAGCAGCCAAGGTAGACAGGGGGCGGATGAGCAGTTCTTC. Residues: CASSQGRQGADEQFF.

This chain uses TRBV27 with TRBJ2-3; D possibly corresponds to TRBD2 (6 bases). The CDR3 length is 14 residues. Germline CDR1 is MNHEY and CDR2 is SMNVEV (reference sequence). Trimming took 10 bases from V and 3 from J, leaving 17 bases between them. The CDR3: CATQIADSTDTQYF. The CDR3 DNA follows: TGTGCCACCCAGATAGCGGACTCGACAGATACGCAGTATTTT.

The chain links TRBV7-9 to TRBJ2-7; D gene uncertain. This CDR3 is built from 10 residues. Germline CDR1 SEHNR, CDR2 FQNEAQ (reference sequence). V lost 3 bases to trimming and J lost 7 bases, with 4 bases between them. The CDR3 spells CASSFEEQYF. CDR3 DNA: TGTGCCAGCAGCTTCGAGGAGCAGTACTTC.